This T cell receptor beta chain was identified in a study of blood T cell repertoires in COVID-19. Authors' data handling: Estimates of nucleated cell counts were drawn from the amplification of reference gene primers. The protocol was immunoSEQ multiplex PCR, while the TCRdb copy is restricted to in-frame clones and leaves out a portion. V, J and clone size derive from that table, while D and trimming were established from the DNA sequence. This sample has about 250,000 clones, with around 89% found just once. V lost 0 bases, J lost 6 bases, and 16 bases stayed unmatched. Germline-derived CDR1 and CDR2 are MNHEY and SVGEGT. The CDR3 extends over 18 amino acids.

The chain carries TRBV6-2 or TRBV6-3 and TRBJ1-2; 7 bases fit TRBD1. This clonotype was sampled from a woman in her twenties or thirties with COVID-19, enrolled during active disease. Sequencing was done on a sample of peripheral blood. CDR3 residues: CASSYSRAGKTGSNGYTF. CDR3 nucleotides: TGTGCCAGCAGTTACTCCCGTGCCGGGAAGACAGGGTCCAATGGCTACACCTTC.